This TCR beta chain was profiled in a study of cytomegalovirus exposure and HLA in healthy donors. Primers: 60 Vbeta forward and 13 Jbeta reverse. The data were produced by immunoSEQ multiplex PCR, yet TCRdb's version contains in-frame clones alone and is incomplete. This listing includes about 55,000 clones. This CDR3 has 12 amino acids. Germline CDR1 SGHKS, CDR2 YYEKEE (reference sequence). V was pared by 3 bases and J by 7 bases, with 10 bases between. The receptor was isolated from a woman aged 60 to 75 in good health and CMV-seropositive. This sequence joins TRBV5-5 and TRBJ1-2, with no clear D. Sequenced: PBMCs. The CDR3 protein is CASSSAGFGYTF. The CDR3 DNA follows: TGTGCCAGCAGCTCCGCGGGCTTTGGCTACACCTTC.